The 13 T cell receptor beta chains below were found in one sample sequenced in a study of metastatic and nonmetastatic thyroid tumors. TCRdb re-called the PCR reads via MiXCR. The sample carries approximately 16,000 clones, 25% to 30% recorded once. Among the patients, none had received any treatment before thyroid surgery. Sequences were obtained from tumor tissue. All receptors derive from a male donor with papillary thyroid cancer or a benign thyroid nodule (not recorded which). Some clones in this sample may be carry-over from other donors' samples.

Many counts were recorded for this clone. The rearrangement links TRBV10-3 to TRBJ2-1; 9 bases map to TRBD1. The CDR3 has 15 residues. Germline lookup yields CDR1 ENHRY and CDR2 SYGVKD. The ends lost 4 bases at V and 7 bases at J; junction bases unmatched: 8. The CDR3: CAISGGTGMGNEQFF. The CDR3 bases are TGTGCCATCAGTGGCGGGACAGGGATGGGGAATGAGCAGTTCTTC.

This clone was seen repeatedly, ten times or more. The chain joins TRBV20-1 to TRBJ2-5; 9 positions match TRBD2. Germline CDR1 and CDR2: DFQATT and SNEGSKA (reference sequence). The CDR3 loop spans 13 amino acids. V lost 3 bases and J lost 1; bases outside the gene matches: 0. CDR3 residues: CSARTSGQETQYF. CDR3 coding DNA: TGCAGTGCTAGGACTAGCGGCCAAGAGACCCAGTACTTC.

This clone has at least ten counts. The genes are TRBV6-1 and TRBJ2-7; TRBD2 might be the D (6 bases). From germline, CDR1 is MNHNS and CDR2 SASEGT. V dropped 10 bases and J dropped 2 bases, with 9 bases sitting between them. The CDR3 sequence is 11 residues long. CDR3 nucleotide sequence: TGTGCCATCCGGGAGCCCTACGAGCAGTACTTC. This codes for CAIREPYEQYF.

The V call is TRBV6-5, the J call TRBJ1-5, with D unclear. The CDR3 length is 14 residues. V was shortened by 4 bases and J by 6 bases, with 13 bases between the two germline ends. Germline V gene sequence: CDR1 MNHEY, CDR2 SVGAGI. The CDR3 nucleotides read TGTGCCAGCAGTTTTGGGGAAGGTGGTCAGCCCCAGCATTTT. Residues: CASSFGEGGQPQHF.

The V call is TRBV7-2, the J call TRBJ2-1, with 13 positions matching TRBD2. This CDR3 is built from 19 residues. With 4 bases clipped from V and 4 bases from J, the junction kept 13 bases outside the gene matches. Germline-derived CDR1 and CDR2 are SGHTA and FQGNSA. The CDR3 here is CASSYGLAGAAKSYNEQFF. CDR3 sequence (DNA): TGTGCCAGCAGCTACGGACTAGCGGGAGCCGCCAAATCTTACAATGAGCAGTTCTTC.

This clone was observed a few times. This rearrangement joins TRBV19 to TRBJ2-7; D is uncertain. The germline V gene has CDR1 LNHDA and CDR2 SQIVND (reference sequence). This CDR3 spans 11 amino acids. V was shortened by 6 bases and J by 3 bases, with 6 bases between the two germline ends. CDR3 DNA sequence: TGTGCCAGTAGAAACAGCTACGAGCAGTACTTC. Its translation: CASRNSYEQYF.

As regards this clone: It is likely a read error, because the conserved phenylalanine at the end of the CDR3 is missing. The DNA is left out, because the CDR3 cannot be placed on it with certainty; the CDR3 is given as TCRdb lists it. This chain uses TRBV6-6 with TRBJ2-7. Germline CDR1 reads MNHNY; CDR2 reads SVGAGI (reference sequence). Ends included, the CDR3 has 13 residues. The CDR3 here is CASSYSSAGFHWL.

This clone was seen repeatedly, ten times or more. V gene TRBV29-1 combines with J gene TRBJ1-1, with D unclear. V was clipped by 7 bases and J by 2 bases, with 5 bases between them. This CDR3 spans 10 amino acids. Germline CDR1 is SQVTM and CDR2 is ANQGSEA. CDR3 nucleotides: TGCAGCGAGGCAAACACTGAAGCTTTCTTT. As protein: CSEANTEAFF.

At least ten counts were recorded for this clone. A much more abundant neighbour one base away suggests this may be a read error. The identical CDR3 is also encoded by other nucleotide sequences in the sample. V is TRBV12-3 or TRBV12-4 and J is TRBJ2-3, with D perhaps TRBD1 or TRBD2 (5 bases each). CDR3 length: 11 amino acids. Trimming shortened V by 8 bases and J by 10 bases, and 13 bases separated the two germline ends. DNA of the CDR3: TGTGCCAGCGGGGGTTCAATCGCGCAGTATTTT. Translation gives CASGGSIAQYF.

The chain couples TRBV4-3 to TRBJ1-4, with D uncertain. The CDR3 is made up of 15 amino acids. Germline V gene sequence: CDR1 LGHNA, CDR2 YSLEER. V shed 0 bases and J shed 4 bases, with 9 bases lying between them. In DNA, the CDR3 is TGCGCCAGCAGCCAAGATTGGGGATTTAATGAAAAACTGTTTTTT. Protein product: CASSQDWGFNEKLFF.

This clone has a handful of counts. With a much larger clone just one base away, this may be a read error. This sequence joins TRBV3-1 and TRBJ2-1; D gene uncertain. The germline V and J ends were trimmed by 1 base and 5 bases, with 12 bases remaining between them. Germline V lookup: CDR1 LGHDT, CDR2 YNNKEL (reference sequence). This CDR3 spans 15 amino acids. The DNA for the CDR3 is TGTGCCAGCAGCCAAGGCCTAAACCCTGACAATGAGCAGTTCTTC. Its protein is CASSQGLNPDNEQFF.

In its sample, this clone was seen a few times. V is TRBV25-1 and J is TRBJ2-7, with D perhaps TRBD2 (6 bases). The CDR3 is made up of 15 amino acids. Trimming took 4 bases from V and 3 from J, leaving 16 bases between them. Germline loops: CDR1 MGHDK, CDR2 SYGVNS. CDR3 in DNA: TGTGCCAGCAGTGGCCGAGTGGGGGGAATCTACGAGCAGTACTTC. It codes for CASSGRVGGIYEQYF.

In the case of this clone: The junction and the germline gene differ at one end; a read error may be behind it. The chain is built from TRBV7-2 and TRBJ1-1, with D possibly being TRBD1 (5 bases). In germline, CDR1 is SGHTA, CDR2 FQGNSA. The CDR3 is 15 amino acids. The CDR3: CASSLASGGGTQAFF. CDR3 sequence (DNA): TGTGCCAGCAGCTTAGCGTCCGGGGGAGGCACTCAAGCTTTCTTT.